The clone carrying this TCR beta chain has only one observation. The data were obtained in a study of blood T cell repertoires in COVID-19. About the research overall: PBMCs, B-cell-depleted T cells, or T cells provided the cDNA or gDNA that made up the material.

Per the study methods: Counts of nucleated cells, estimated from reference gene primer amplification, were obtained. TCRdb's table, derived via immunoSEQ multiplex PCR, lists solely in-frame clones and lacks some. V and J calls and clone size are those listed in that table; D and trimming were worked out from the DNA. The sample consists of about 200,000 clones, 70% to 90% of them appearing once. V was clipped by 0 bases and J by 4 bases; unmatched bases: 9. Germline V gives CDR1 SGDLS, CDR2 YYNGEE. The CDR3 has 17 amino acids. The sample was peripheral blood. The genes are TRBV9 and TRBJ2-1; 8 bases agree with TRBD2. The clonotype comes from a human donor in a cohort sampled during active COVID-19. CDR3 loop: CASSVGGAGGPYNEQFF. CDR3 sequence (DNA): TGTGCCAGCAGCGTAGGAGGTGCGGGGGGACCTTACAATGAGCAGTTCTTC.